Below are 7 T cell receptor beta chains sequenced from a single sample in a study of control samples from healthy donors and cancer patients. Profiled with immunoSEQ multiplex PCR; TCRdb holds only in-frame clones, not every one. Among approximately 110,000 clones listed, approximately 83% were seen once. Material for sequencing was blood. The receptor set was obtained from a woman between 45 and 60 years old in good health.

A few counts support this clone. V and J are TRBV2 and TRBJ2-7; 7 bases are a match to TRBD2. The CDR3 totals 14 residues. The germline V gene encodes CDR1 SNHLY and CDR2 FYNNEI. V lost 7 bases and J lost 5; bases outside the gene matches: 11. CDR3 nucleotides: TGTGCCAGCATTATTAAAGAGCGGGGAAACGAGCAGTACTTC. This encodes CASIIKERGNEQYF.

This clone was observed a single time. This chain uses TRBV6-2 or TRBV6-3 with TRBJ1-1; 10 positions agree with TRBD1. CDR1 is MNHEY and CDR2 is SVGEGT in the germline V gene. V was pared by 6 bases and J by 5 bases, with 6 bases of the junction left unmatched. The CDR3 runs 14 residues. Here the CDR3 DNA reads TGTGCCAGCAGCAAAGGACAGGGGGATACTGAAGCTTTCTTT. This gives the protein CASSKGQGDTEAFF.

This clone was observed a few times. This may be a read error, as it is one base from a much larger clone. Other DNA sequences within the sample encode an identical CDR3. This rearrangement joins TRBV20-1 to TRBJ1-1; TRBD1 agrees at 10 bases. CDR3 length equals 14 residues. The ends lost 3 bases at V and 4 bases at J; junction bases unmatched: 5. Germline V gene sequence: CDR1 DFQATT, CDR2 SNEGSKA (reference sequence). Here the CDR3 reads CSASDRTGGTEAFF. Written as DNA, the CDR3 is TGCAGTGCTAGTGACCGGACAGGGGGCACTGAAGCTTTCTTT.

The chain links TRBV9 to TRBJ2-1; D remains unclear. Germline V gives CDR1 SGDLS, CDR2 YYNGEE. V lost 0 bases and J 8 bases, leaving 6 bases between the germline ends. The CDR3 loop spans 12 amino acids. The CDR3 DNA is TGTGCCAGCAGCGTAGCTTTCCATGAGCAGTTCTTC. Its translation is CASSVAFHEQFF.

The V and J genes are TRBV9 and TRBJ2-2; no clear D gene. V was cut by 6 bases and J by 5 bases, with 14 bases left in between. The CDR3 has 14 amino acids. Germline V gives CDR1 SGDLS, CDR2 YYNGEE. The CDR3 nucleotides are TGTGCCAGCATGCGGACCCTTGCGACCGGGGAGCTGTTTTTT. Translating gives CASMRTLATGELFF.

A few counts support this clone. This sequence joins TRBV4-1 and TRBJ2-7; D might be TRBD1 (6 bases). Germline V gene sequence: CDR1 MGHRA, CDR2 YSYEKL. V lost 0 bases and J lost 4, with 10 bases in between. The CDR3 consists of 14 residues. CDR3: CASSQDPQGYEQYF. Here the CDR3 DNA reads TGCGCCAGCAGCCAAGACCCTCAGGGGTACGAGCAGTACTTC.

V and J are TRBV19 and TRBJ1-3; D gene ambiguous. Trimming took 3 bases from V and 0 from J, leaving 9 bases between them. Germline V gene lookup returns CDR1 LNHDA and CDR2 SQIVND (reference sequence). This CDR3 has 15 residues. DNA of the CDR3: TGTGCCAGTAGTATCGATCAGGTCTCTGGAAACACCATATATTTT. Protein product: CASSIDQVSGNTIYF.